This is a list of T cell receptor beta chains from one sample in a study of T cell responses to AZD1222 COVID-19 vaccine. Method: immunoSEQ multiplex PCR; TCRdb's copy keeps in-frame clones and lacks some. The sample holds 75,000 to 90,000 clones, 75% to 90% seen once. The sequenced sample was peripheral blood, obtained 28 days after the second AZD1222 dose. These receptor sequences come from an adult who received the AZD1222 COVID-19 vaccine. The CDR3 runs from the conserved cysteine through the conserved F or W. A D gene is named only where the DNA matches it firmly. Not all rows give a size; the values are once, few, many and, for expanded clones, a class.

D | J | V | size | CDR3 | DNA
NA | TRBJ1-6 | TRBV24-1 | NA | CATSDSGRNSPLHF | TGTGCCACCAGTGATTCAGGGAGAAATTCACCCCTCCACTTT
TRBD1 | TRBJ1-2 | TRBV7-9 | NA | CARSNPQGGGYTF | TGTGCCCGCAGCAACCCCCAGGGGGGCGGCTACACCTTC
NA | TRBJ1-3 | TRBV7-2 | NA | CASSSVHGASGNTIYF | TGTGCCAGCAGCTCCGTTCATGGGGCAAGTGGAAACACCATATATTTT
TRBD2 | TRBJ2-1 | TRBV7-6 | once | CASSLSGTSGSSYNEQFF | TGTGCCAGCAGCCTATCCGGGACTAGCGGCAGCTCCTACAATGAGCAGTTCTTC
NA | TRBJ1-2 | TRBV25-1 | NA | CASSKEGSYYGYTF | TGTGCCAGCAGCAAGGAGGGGTCCTACTATGGCTACACCTTC
TRBD1 | TRBJ1-4 | TRBV15 | few | CATSGQGEKLFF | TGTGCCACCAGCGGACAGGGTGAAAAACTGTTTTTT
NA | TRBJ2-2 | TRBV5-1 | NA | CASSEPLRELFF | TGCGCCAGCAGCGAGCCCCTCCGGGAGCTGTTTTTT
NA | TRBJ2-1 | TRBV15 | NA | CATSSPLRQKRGANEQFF | TGTGCCACCAGCAGCCCCCTCCGCCAGAAAAGGGGCGCGAATGAGCAGTTCTTC
TRBD1 | TRBJ1-3 | TRBV4-3 | NA | CASSEGQGEYSGNTIYF | TGCGCCAGCAGCGAGGGACAGGGCGAATACTCTGGAAACACCATATATTTT
NA | TRBJ2-6 | TRBV5-5 | NA | CASSESSGANVLTF | TGTGCCAGCAGTGAAAGCTCTGGGGCCAACGTCCTGACTTTC
TRBD1 | TRBJ1-1 | TRBV18 | NA | CASSPSGQGTEAFF | TGTGCCAGCTCACCATCGGGACAGGGAACTGAAGCTTTCTTT
TRBD1 | TRBJ1-5 | TRBV5-6 | NA | CASSTAGTGNQPQHF | TGTGCCAGCAGCACGGCCGGGACAGGCAATCAGCCCCAGCATTTT
NA | TRBJ1-5 | TRBV6-1 | NA | CASSEGGYSNQPQHF | TGTGCCAGCAGTGAGGGTGGTTATAGCAATCAGCCCCAGCATTTT
TRBD2 | TRBJ2-1 | TRBV4-3 | few | CASSQEFRCSGSNFYNEQFF | TGCGCCAGCAGCCAAGAATTTCGGTGTAGCGGGAGTAATTTCTACAATGAGCAGTTCTTC
NA | TRBJ1-1 | TRBV2 | NA | CASNGTPNTEAFF | TGTGCCAGCAACGGGACTCCGAACACTGAAGCTTTCTTT
NA | TRBJ1-2 | TRBV9 | NA | CASSALPGRYGYTF | TGTGCCAGCAGCGCCCTACCGGGGAGATATGGCTACACCTTC
TRBD1 | TRBJ1-1 | TRBV12-3/TRBV12-4 | once | CASSLTGISEAFF | TGTGCCAGCAGCTTGACAGGGATCTCTGAAGCTTTCTTT
NA | TRBJ2-3 | TRBV6-5 | NA | CASRPPGTGRDTQYF | TGTGCCAGCAGACCCCCAGGTACAGGGCGAGATACGCAGTATTTT
NA | TRBJ2-1 | TRBV7-9 | NA | CASRGEQGEFHNEQFF | TGTGCCAGCAGGGGCGAACAGGGCGAGTTCCACAATGAGCAGTTCTTC
TRBD1 | TRBJ2-3 | TRBV27 | NA | CASSDWDRETDTQYF | TGTGCCAGCAGTGACTGGGACAGGGAAACAGATACGCAGTATTTT
NA | TRBJ2-2 | TRBV27 | NA | CASTLRRAPNTGELFF | TGTGCCAGCACCCTTAGGAGGGCACCCAACACCGGGGAGCTGTTTTTT
NA | TRBJ1-1 | TRBV20-1 | NA | CSARDQRLAFF | TGCAGTGCTAGAGATCAGAGGTTGGCTTTCTTT
NA | TRBJ1-2 | TRBV6-5 | NA | CASSETHYGYTF | TGTGCCAGCAGCGAGACTCACTATGGCTACACCTTC
TRBD2 | TRBJ2-1 | TRBV20-1 | NA | CSASFPGGPNEQFF | TGCAGTGCTAGTTTTCCGGGGGGGCCTAATGAGCAGTTCTTC
NA | TRBJ2-7 | TRBV28 | NA | CASSLFGAASYEQYF | TGTGCCAGCAGCCTCTTTGGGGCGGCCTCCTACGAGCAGTACTTC
TRBD1 | TRBJ1-3 | TRBV11-2 | NA | CASSQGQGGGNTIYF | TGTGCCAGCAGCCAAGGACAGGGAGGTGGAAACACCATATATTTT
TRBD1 | TRBJ2-5 | TRBV7-9 | NA | CASSLGRDRETQYF | TGTGCCAGCAGCTTAGGGCGGGACAGGGAGACCCAGTACTTC
NA | TRBJ2-1 | TRBV19 | NA | CASSLLGSGALNEQFF | TGTGCCAGTAGTCTGCTTGGGAGCGGAGCCCTCAATGAGCAGTTCTTC
TRBD2 | TRBJ2-3 | TRBV6-2/TRBV6-3 | NA | CASIPWRAGGRTDTQYF | TGTGCCAGCATCCCATGGCGAGCGGGGGGCCGCACAGATACGCAGTATTTT
NA | TRBJ1-6 | TRBV28 | NA | CASSSRDAHSPLHF | TGTGCCAGCAGTAGCCGGGACGCGCATTCACCCCTCCACTTT
TRBD2 | TRBJ2-3 | TRBV9 | NA | CASSVAEREYDTQYF | TGTGCCAGCAGCGTAGCAGAGCGGGAGTATGATACGCAGTATTTT
NA | TRBJ1-6 | TRBV27 | once | CASSLRALSSPLHF | TGTGCCAGCAGTTTGAGGGCTTTGAGTTCACCCCTCCACTTT
NA | TRBJ1-6 | TRBV18 | NA | CASSPLLLVNSPLHF | TGTGCCAGCTCACCGTTACTATTAGTGAATTCACCCCTCCACTTT
TRBD1 | TRBJ1-2 | TRBV11-2 | NA | CASSSSGGGGYTF | TGTGCCAGCAGCTCCTCAGGGGGAGGTGGCTACACCTTC
NA | TRBJ2-5 | TRBV19 | NA | CASSVKNGETQYF | TGTGCCAGTAGTGTTAAAAACGGGGAGACCCAGTACTTC
NA | TRBJ2-1 | TRBV5-5 | NA | CASSLGGVNEQFF | TGTGCCAGCAGCTTGGGAGGGGTGAATGAGCAGTTCTTC
TRBD2 | TRBJ2-7 | TRBV18 | NA | CASSPRLAGGEQYF | TGTGCCAGCTCACCAAGACTAGCGGGGGGCGAGCAGTACTTC
TRBD2 | TRBJ2-3 | TRBV28 | NA | CASSSGGTSVTDTQYF | TGTGCCAGCAGCTCAGGGGGGACTAGCGTCACAGATACGCAGTATTTT
NA | TRBJ1-2 | TRBV5-3 | once | CARSSLTAHHYGYTF | TGTGCCAGAAGCTCTTTGACAGCACACCACTATGGCTACACCTTC